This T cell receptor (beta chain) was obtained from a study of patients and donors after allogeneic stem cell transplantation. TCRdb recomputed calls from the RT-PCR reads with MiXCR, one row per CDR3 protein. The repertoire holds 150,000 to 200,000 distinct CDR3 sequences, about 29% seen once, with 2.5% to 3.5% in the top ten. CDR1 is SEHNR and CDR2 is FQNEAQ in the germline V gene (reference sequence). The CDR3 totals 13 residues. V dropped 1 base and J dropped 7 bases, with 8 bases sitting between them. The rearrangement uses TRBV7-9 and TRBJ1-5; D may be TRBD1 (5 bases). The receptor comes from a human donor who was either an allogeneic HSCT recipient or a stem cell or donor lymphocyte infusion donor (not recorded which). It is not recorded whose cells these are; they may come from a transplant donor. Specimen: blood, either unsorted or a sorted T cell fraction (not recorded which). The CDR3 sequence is CASSLDGGQPQHF. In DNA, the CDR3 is TGTGCCAGCAGCTTAGATGGGGGACAGCCCCAGCATTTT.